Following are 27 T cell receptor beta chains from one sample sequenced in a study of T cells in Graves' hyperthyroidism and ophthalmopathy. Researchers amplified the TCR beta CDR3 regions from RNA transcripts. First-round RT-PCR of the TCR CDR3 relied on the HTBI primer set. TCRdb processed the multiplex PCR reads anew with MiXCR; each CDR3 protein has one entry. The table lists some 770,000 distinct CDR3 sequences, over 15% of them singletons. The sample consisted of blood. These receptor sequences come from a young man with Graves' hyperthyroidism.

This clonotype occurred many times. The V and J genes are TRBV20-1 and TRBJ2-3; 9 nucleotides align to TRBD2. With V trimmed by 0 bases and J by 6 bases, 13 bases remained unmatched. CDR1 is DFQATT, CDR2 SNEGSKA, per germline (reference sequence). CDR3 length: 17 amino acids. CDR3 in amino acids: CSARDRRVSGRSDTQYF. The CDR3 DNA is TGCAGTGCTAGAGACCGGCGAGTCAGCGGGAGGTCGGATACGCAGTATTTT.

This clonotype was seen a handful of times. Written as DNA, the CDR3 is TGTGCCAGCAGCTCCGCTAGCGGGAGGACCTACGAGCAGTACTTC. It specifies CASSSASGRTYEQYF. The chain joins TRBV5-8 to TRBJ2-7, with 11 bases identical to TRBD2. CDR1 is SGHTS, CDR2 YDEGEE, per germline. The CDR3 covers 15 residues. Trimming cost V 3 bases and J 2 bases; bases outside gene matches: 4.

The chain has TRBV2 and TRBJ2-5, with D perhaps TRBD1 (6 bases). Trimming removed 6 bases from V and 13 bases from J, with 18 bases in between. Germline V gene sequence: CDR1 SNHLY, CDR2 FYNNEI. The CDR3 consists of 12 residues. Here the CDR3 DNA reads TGTGCCAGCAGCCCCCGGTGGGGGACATCGTACTTC. It is translated as CASSPRWGTSYF.

The genes are TRBV9 and TRBJ2-7, with 9 bases matching TRBD1. CDR3 length equals 14 residues. Germline V gene data show CDR1 as SGDLS and CDR2 as YYNGEE. J lost 7 bases, V lost 3 bases, and 8 bases had no gene match. The CDR3 is CASSASQGAGEQYF. The CDR3 DNA reads as TGTGCCAGCAGCGCGTCACAGGGGGCGGGGGAGCAGTACTTC.

Concerning this clonotype itself: Germline is not matched at one junction end, which may reflect a read error. This chain connects TRBV2 to TRBJ2-2; D is possibly TRBD1 (5 bases). Per the germline V gene, CDR1 is SNHLY and CDR2 is FYNNEI. The CDR3 extends over 12 amino acids. CDR3 sequence reads: CASREGEGELFF. The CDR3 nucleotides are TGTGCCAGCAGGGAAGGGGAAGGGGAGCTGTTTTTT.

This clonotype was seen a handful of times. The chain has TRBV5-5 and TRBJ1-6, with TRBD1 matching 9 bases. CDR1 is SGHKS, CDR2 YYEKEE, per germline (reference sequence). Trimming took 0 bases from V and 7 from J; bases not matched to a gene: 2. The CDR3 covers 15 residues. For the CDR3, the DNA is TGTGCCAGCAGCTTGGAGGACAGGGGCAATTCACCCCTCCACTTT. This gives the protein CASSLEDRGNSPLHF.

This clonotype was counted ten times or more. CDR3 loop: CASSRVGEQFF. The CDR3 DNA follows: TGTGCCAGCAGCCGGGTGGGTGAGCAGTTCTTC. This sequence joins TRBV3-1 and TRBJ2-1; no firm D call. V gave up 4 bases and J gave up 9 bases, with 7 bases separating them. The CDR3 length is 11 residues. The germline V gene encodes CDR1 LGHDT and CDR2 YNNKEL (reference sequence).

The V call is TRBV5-4, the J call TRBJ2-1; perhaps D is TRBD1 or TRBD2 (5 bases each). CDR3 length equals 14 residues. Trimming took off 6 bases at V and 2 bases at J, with 12 bases between the two ends. The V gene's germline CDR1 is SGHNT and CDR2 YYREEE (reference sequence). CDR3 coding DNA: TGTGCCAGCACCCCTAGGGGACCCTACAATGAGCAGTTCTTC. Protein sequence: CASTPRGPYNEQFF.

This clonotype has at least ten counts. The J gene is TRBJ2-7, the V gene TRBV6-6; TRBD2 agrees at 7 bases. In germline, CDR1 is MNHNY, CDR2 SVGAGI (reference sequence). CDR3 size: 15 residues. V lost 2 bases to trimming and J lost 7 bases; unmatched junction nucleotides: 11. CDR3 region: CASSYVGLVPREQYF. For the CDR3, the DNA is TGTGCCAGCAGTTACGTAGGACTAGTTCCTAGGGAGCAGTACTTC.

This clonotype was detected only a few times. The CDR3 reads CASSQIDLWRGPAGNTIYF. The CDR3 nucleotides read TGTGCCAGCAGCCAAATCGACCTGTGGCGGGGGCCGGCTGGAAACACCATATATTTT. V usage is TRBV3-1 and J usage is TRBJ1-3; TRBD1 might be the D (6 bases). Trimming removed 2 bases at V and 2 bases at J, with 22 bases between. The germline V gene encodes CDR1 LGHDT and CDR2 YNNKEL (reference sequence). There are 19 residues in the CDR3.

The sample holds many counts of this clonotype. The junction shows a germline mismatch at one end, possibly a read error. This chain connects TRBV28 to TRBJ2-1; D is ambiguous. Per germline, CDR1 MDHEN and CDR2 SYDVKM. The CDR3 totals 12 residues. Written as DNA, the CDR3 is TGTGCCAGCGGTTTAGGGTACAATGAGCAGTTCTTC. Encoded protein: CASGLGYNEQFF.

V gene TRBV20-1 combines with J gene TRBJ1-6; D ambiguous. Trimming cost V 4 bases and J 13 bases, with 17 bases left between them. The CDR3 runs 13 residues. Germline values: CDR1 DFQATT, CDR2 SNEGSKA (reference sequence). The CDR3 spells CSAIRAGRYPLHF. The CDR3 DNA reads TGCAGTGCTATCAGAGCGGGGAGATATCCCCTCCACTTT.

This clonotype was seen ten or more times. J is TRBJ2-7 and V is TRBV7-8; tentatively, D is TRBD2 (5 bases). The CDR3 is 15 residues long. V was pared by 5 bases and J by 0 bases, with 14 bases between. Looked up from germline, CDR1 is SGHVS and CDR2 is FQNEAQ. The chain's CDR3 is CASSPRRVNSYEQYF. The CDR3 nucleotides are TGTGCCAGCAGCCCAAGGCGGGTCAACTCCTACGAGCAGTACTTC.

CDR3: CASSVTSGENSYEQYF. The CDR3 DNA follows: TGTGCCAGCAGCGTAACTAGCGGGGAAAACTCCTACGAGCAGTACTTC. The gene calls are TRBV7-8 and TRBJ2-7; 10 positions agree with TRBD2. Germline V gene lookup returns CDR1 SGHVS and CDR2 FQNEAQ. The CDR3 has 16 amino acids. J lost 0 bases, V lost 5 bases, and 7 bases had no gene match.

This clonotype was picked up many times. The rearrangement links TRBV28 to TRBJ2-5, with TRBD1 identical over 7 bases. The junction had 4 bases not matched to a gene; V was cut back by 6 bases and J by 3 bases. Germline V lookup: CDR1 MDHEN, CDR2 SYDVKM. The length of the CDR3 is 13 residues. The CDR3 loop is CASSPTGKETQYF. CDR3 nucleotides: TGTGCCAGCAGCCCGACAGGGAAAGAGACCCAGTACTTC.

This clonotype appeared many times. The chain has TRBV2 and TRBJ1-5; 8 positions agree with TRBD1. Germline CDR1 is SNHLY and CDR2 is FYNNEI. CDR3 length: 16 residues. Unmatched junction bases numbered 8, after V lost 1 base and J lost 6 bases. The CDR3: CASSEDRTGKGQPQHF. In DNA form, the CDR3 reads TGTGCCAGCAGTGAAGATAGGACAGGGAAGGGTCAGCCCCAGCATTTT. The full variable domain, in which reference TRBV2 and TRBJ1-5 provide the parts outside the CDR3, is EPEVTQTPSHQVTQMGQEVILRCVPISNHLYFYWYRQILGQKVEFLVSFYNNEISEKSEIFDDQFSVERPDGSNFTLKIRSTKLEDSAMYFCASSEDRTGKGQPQHFGDGTRLSIL.

As concerns this clonotype: A much larger clone sits a single nucleotide away, making a read error possible. The chain carries TRBV2 and TRBJ1-1; 11 bases line up with TRBD1. The germline CDR1 and CDR2 sequences are SNHLY and FYNNEI. The CDR3 has 14 amino acids. The CDR3 sequence: CTSTGQGGYTEAFF. In nucleotides, the CDR3 is TGTACCAGCACGGGACAGGGGGGTTACACTGAAGCTTTCTTT.

This clonotype was counted between two and nine times. The V gene is TRBV5-1, the J gene TRBJ2-3; possible D gene TRBD1, 6 bases. The germline V gene encodes CDR1 SGHRS and CDR2 YFSETQ. V was shortened by 3 bases and J by 4 bases, with 15 bases between the two germline ends. The CDR3 is 15 residues long. The CDR3 region has the DNA TGCGCCAGCAGCTCCACCGGGACATTCGCAGATACGCAGTATTTT. Its translation: CASSSTGTFADTQYF.

In its sample, this clonotype was seen many times. The chain combines TRBV7-9 with TRBJ2-4; D is possibly TRBD1 (6 bases). Germline V gene lookup returns CDR1 SEHNR and CDR2 FQNEAQ (reference sequence). V lost 1 base and J lost 5, with 6 bases in between. CDR3 length: 13 residues. DNA of the CDR3: TGTGCCAGCAGCTTAGGACAGGAAAACATTCAGTACTTC. It yields the protein CASSLGQENIQYF.

This rearrangement joins TRBV9 to TRBJ2-3, with 10 bases fitting TRBD1. V lost 0 bases, J lost 9 bases, and 13 bases stayed unmatched. CDR1 SGDLS and CDR2 YYNGEE come from the germline V gene. The CDR3 spans 17 residues. CDR3 sequence reads: CASSVADSGTGVETQYF. In nucleotides, the CDR3 is TGTGCCAGCAGCGTAGCCGACTCCGGGACAGGGGTGGAGACGCAGTATTTT.

This clonotype was picked up many times. The chain combines TRBV28 with TRBJ2-1, with TRBD2 matching 10 bases. Germline assignment: CDR1 MDHEN and CDR2 SYDVKM. The CDR3 contains 16 residues. V gave up 1 base and J gave up 8 bases; unmatched junction bases: 8. CDR3: CASSLYDLAGEDEQFF. The CDR3 region has the DNA TGTGCCAGCAGTTTATACGATCTAGCGGGAGAGGATGAGCAGTTCTTC.

This clonotype was seen a handful of times. The chain joins TRBV20-1 to TRBJ1-5; 7 bases fit TRBD1. This CDR3 is 16 amino acids long. J gave up 1 base and V 0 bases, and 6 bases lay outside the gene matches. CDR1 and CDR2 (germline): DFQATT, SNEGSKA (reference sequence). CDR3 sequence: CSAREMTGWSNQPQHF. The CDR3, as DNA: TGCAGTGCTAGAGAGATGACAGGGTGGAGCAATCAGCCCCAGCATTTT.

This clonotype has more than one count but fewer than ten. The chain is built from TRBV20-1 and TRBJ1-1; 7 nucleotides agree with TRBD1. There are 14 residues in the CDR3. In germline, CDR1 is DFQATT, CDR2 SNEGSKA (reference sequence). V gave up 6 bases and J gave up 0 bases; unmatched junction bases: 7. CDR3 nucleotide sequence: TGCAGTGCCATCCTGGGACAGTTGAACACTGAAGCTTTCTTT. This sequence encodes CSAILGQLNTEAFF.

V gene TRBV3-1 combines with J gene TRBJ1-5, with unresolved D. The CDR3 sequence is 13 residues long. The germline CDR1 and CDR2 sequences are LGHDT and YNNKEL (reference sequence). V was pared by 0 bases and J by 9 bases, with 9 bases between. CDR3 sequence: CASSQELEMPQHF. In nucleotides, the CDR3 is TGTGCCAGCAGCCAAGAACTGGAGATGCCCCAGCATTTT. Looking up the rest from reference TRBV3-1 and TRBJ1-5 gives the full variable domain: DTAVSQTPKYLVTQMGNDKSIKCEQNLGHDTMYWYKQDSKKFLKIMFSYNNKELIINETVPNRFSPKSPDKAHLNLHINSLELGDSAVYFCASSQELEMPQHFGDGTRLSIL.

CDR3 DNA: TGCGCCAGCAGCCAAGTCCCCGGGACTAGACTTTTTGAGCAGTACTTC. It codes for CASSQVPGTRLFEQYF. This sequence joins TRBV4-1 and TRBJ2-7; TRBD2 matches at 8 bases. The V segment lost 1 base and the J segment 7 bases; nucleotides outside the gene matches: 12. CDR1 and CDR2 from the germline V gene are MGHRA and YSYEKL. The CDR3 loop spans 16 amino acids.

This clonotype was seen repeatedly, ten times or more. This chain joins TRBV7-8 and TRBJ2-7; 14 bases line up with TRBD2. The germline CDR1 and CDR2 sequences are SGHVS and FQNEAQ. The CDR3 length is 18 residues. V lost 2 bases, J lost 0 bases, and 6 bases stayed unmatched. CDR3 residues: CASSLIGLAGGRSYEQYF. CDR3 bases: TGTGCCAGCAGCTTAATCGGACTAGCGGGAGGCCGCTCCTACGAGCAGTACTTC.

This clonotype was found once. The V gene is TRBV19, the J gene TRBJ1-1, with D tentatively TRBD1 (6 bases). Trimming left V 1 base short and J 4 bases short, with 7 bases between. The CDR3 loop spans 13 amino acids. The V gene's germline CDR1 is LNHDA and CDR2 SQIVND (reference sequence). CDR3 bases: TGTGCCAGTAGTATAGCGGGGGCCACTGAAGCTTTCTTT. Its translation: CASSIAGATEAFF. Variable domain in full (rest from reference TRBV19 and TRBJ1-1): DGGITQSPKYLFRKEGQNVTLSCEQNLNHDAMYWYRQDPGQGLRLIYYSQIVNDFQKGDIAEGYSVSREKKESFPLTVTSAQKNPTAFYLCASSIAGATEAFFGQGTRLTVV.